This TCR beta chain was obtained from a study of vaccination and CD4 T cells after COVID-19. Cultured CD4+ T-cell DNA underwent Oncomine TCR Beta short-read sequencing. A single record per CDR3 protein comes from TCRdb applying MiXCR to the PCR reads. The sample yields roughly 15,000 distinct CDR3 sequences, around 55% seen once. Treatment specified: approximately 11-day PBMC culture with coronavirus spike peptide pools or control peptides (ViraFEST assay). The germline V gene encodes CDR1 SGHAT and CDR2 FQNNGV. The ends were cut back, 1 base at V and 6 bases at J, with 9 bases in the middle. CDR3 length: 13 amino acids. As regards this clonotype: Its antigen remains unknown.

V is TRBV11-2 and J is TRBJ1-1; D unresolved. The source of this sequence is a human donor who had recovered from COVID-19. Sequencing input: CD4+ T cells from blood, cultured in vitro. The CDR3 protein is CASSLVRFPEAFF. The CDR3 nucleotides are TGTGCCAGCAGCTTAGTGAGGTTCCCTGAAGCTTTCTTT. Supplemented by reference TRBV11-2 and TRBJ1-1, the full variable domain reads EAGVAQSPRYKIIEKRQSVAFWCNPISGHATLYWYQQILGQGPKLLIQFQNNGVVDDSQLPKDRFSAERLKGVDSTLKIQPAKLEDSAVYLCASSLVRFPEAFFGQGTRLTVV.